Below, 5 T cell receptor beta chains from the same sample are listed, as sequenced in a study of blood T cell repertoires in COVID-19. Produced via immunoSEQ multiplex PCR; TCRdb's table is partial and in-frame only. The profile shows just over 350,000 clones, about 88% of them singletons. Sequenced: PBMCs or T cells enriched from blood (not recorded which). The receptors derive from a woman in her twenties or thirties who had recovered from COVID-19.

The V gene is TRBV9, the J gene TRBJ1-3; tentatively, D is TRBD1 (6 bases). With 4 bases removed from V and 2 bases from J, the gap between germline ends came to 16 bases. This CDR3 has 16 amino acids. CDR1 is SGDLS, CDR2 YYNGEE, per germline. The DNA of the CDR3 is TGTGCCAGCAGCAGTACAGGGCCGCTTACTGGAAACACCATATATTTT. It specifies CASSSTGPLTGNTIYF.

V and J are TRBV7-8 and TRBJ1-5, with a possible D match to TRBD1 (5 bases). Germline CDR1 and CDR2: SGHVS and FQNEAQ. The CDR3 is made up of 17 amino acids. V lost 5 bases and J lost 5, with 22 bases in between. CDR3 residues: CASSDPYGQGIHQPQHF. The CDR3 DNA is TGTGCCAGCAGCGATCCTTACGGTCAGGGCATACATCAGCCCCAGCATTTT.

The chain has TRBV4-2 and TRBJ2-3; tentative D call: TRBD2 (5 bases). CDR3 size: 16 residues. V dropped 4 bases and J dropped 0 bases, with 14 bases sitting between them. Germline loops: CDR1 LGHNA, CDR2 YNFKEQ. Written as DNA, the CDR3 is TGTGCCAGCAGCCCCCAGTGGGAGCGTAGCACAGATACGCAGTATTTT. Its translation: CASSPQWERSTDTQYF.

The rearrangement uses TRBV6-2 or TRBV6-3 and TRBJ1-3; D remains unclear. The CDR3 sequence is 14 residues long. Looked up from germline, CDR1 is MNHEY and CDR2 is SVGEGT. Trimming cost V 2 bases and J 0 bases, with 5 bases left between them. CDR3 loop: CASSYASSGNTIYF. The CDR3 DNA reads TGTGCCAGCAGTTACGCGAGCTCTGGAAACACCATATATTTT.

V gene TRBV15 combines with J gene TRBJ2-5, with unresolved D. Germline V CDR1 and CDR2: LNHNV, YYDKDF (reference sequence). This CDR3 spans 15 amino acids. The V gene lost 0 bases and the J gene lost 5 bases, with 13 bases spanning the gap. CDR3 coding DNA: TGTGCCACCAGCAGAGACCCGGCTGAGGCGGAGACCCAGTACTTC. Its translation: CATSRDPAEAETQYF.